This T cell receptor beta chain stems from a study of metastatic and nonmetastatic thyroid tumors. Turning to the study itself: The authors compared repertoires across blood and tumor or nodule tissue from malignant and benign thyroid patients. Study-level findings and limits: For both blood and tumor, malignant thyroid tumors reportedly showed significantly higher TCR beta diversity than benign nodules did.

CDR3 size: 14 residues. The germline CDR1 and CDR2 sequences are SGHTA and FQGNSA. The ends lost 6 bases at V and 2 bases at J; junction bases unmatched: 6. Of note for this clone: What it binds is unknown.

Thyroid surgery was preceded by no treatment in any patient. Authors' analysis steps: Across clinicopathological groups, CDR3 differences served as the basis for building a distant-metastasis classifier for papillary thyroid cancer. TCRdb called clones again from the PCR reads with MiXCR. The V and J calls here are based on TCRdb, not the publication. The sample has over 15,000 clones, about 29% seen once; the top ten hold about 16%. Sequencing was carried out using tumor tissue. The source of this sequence is a female donor with papillary thyroid cancer or a benign thyroid nodule (not recorded which). Some clones in this sample may be carry-over from other donors' samples. The chain joins TRBV7-2 to TRBJ1-1; 7 positions agree with TRBD1. CDR3 sequence: CASSLGTVNTEAFF. CDR3 nucleotide sequence: TGTGCCAGCAGTCTCGGGACAGTCAACACTGAAGCTTTCTTT.